This TCR beta chain originates from a study of early T cells in non-severe SARS-CoV-2 infection. Study information: With bulk RNA from unsorted whole blood as input, sequencing yielded unpaired chains. Study-wide results and limits: Comparison of clonotypes with VDJdb favored anti-spike CD8 responses while missing private and CD4 specificities.

In the case of this clonotype: Its antigen is unknown. One junction end does not reproduce the germline sequence, and a read error may be involved.

Germline CDR1 LGHNA, CDR2 YSLEER. The CDR3 is 13 residues long. TCRdb re-derived calls from the 5' RACE reads in MiXCR, one entry per CDR3 protein. The profile shows some 21,000 distinct CDR3 sequences, roughly 4.6% of them singletons. The receptor was isolated from an adult who was a healthcare worker with PCR-confirmed SARS-CoV-2 infection or an uninfected control (not recorded which). The specimen was whole blood. This chain connects TRBV4-3 to TRBJ2-7; 10 bases line up with TRBD1. The CDR3, as DNA: TGCGCCGGCAGACAAGGGACAGGGGTCGAGCAGTACTTC. It translates to CAGRQGTGVEQYF.